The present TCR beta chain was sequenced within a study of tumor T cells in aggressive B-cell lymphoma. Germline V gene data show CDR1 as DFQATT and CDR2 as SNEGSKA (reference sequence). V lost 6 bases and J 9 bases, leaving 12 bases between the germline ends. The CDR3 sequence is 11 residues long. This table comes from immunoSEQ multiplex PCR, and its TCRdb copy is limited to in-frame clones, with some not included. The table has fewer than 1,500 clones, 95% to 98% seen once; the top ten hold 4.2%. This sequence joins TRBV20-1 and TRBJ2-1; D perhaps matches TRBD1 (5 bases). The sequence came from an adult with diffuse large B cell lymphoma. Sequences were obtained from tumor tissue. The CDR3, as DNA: TGCAGTGCGGCCAGGGCTGGTGAGCAGTTCTTC. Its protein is CSAARAGEQFF.